Below, one T cell receptor beta chain is given with its context. In the authors' workflow: Amplified reference gene primers provided the basis for estimating nucleated cell counts. The data were produced by immunoSEQ multiplex PCR, yet TCRdb's version contains in-frame clones alone and is incomplete. Clone size and the V and J calls come from that table; the DNA yielded D and trimming. Among approximately 77,000 clones listed, approximately 76% were seen once. Looked up from germline, CDR1 is SGHRS and CDR2 is YFSETQ. J was trimmed by 7 bases and V by 4 bases; bases with no gene match: 7. This CDR3 has 14 residues. These data originate in a study of blood T cell repertoires in COVID-19. About the study: Some COVID-19 samples were acute and others convalescent; all came from the United States, Italy and Spain. PBMCs, B-cell-depleted T cells, or T cells provided the cDNA or gDNA that made up the material.

The sequence was obtained from a man aged 65 to 79 with active or convalescent COVID-19. The gene calls are TRBV5-1 and TRBJ1-5; TRBD1 agrees at 8 bases. Input material: peripheral blood. This CDR3 is CASSTGQGGQPQHF. CDR3 in DNA: TGCGCCAGCAGCACCGGACAGGGAGGGCAGCCCCAGCATTTT.